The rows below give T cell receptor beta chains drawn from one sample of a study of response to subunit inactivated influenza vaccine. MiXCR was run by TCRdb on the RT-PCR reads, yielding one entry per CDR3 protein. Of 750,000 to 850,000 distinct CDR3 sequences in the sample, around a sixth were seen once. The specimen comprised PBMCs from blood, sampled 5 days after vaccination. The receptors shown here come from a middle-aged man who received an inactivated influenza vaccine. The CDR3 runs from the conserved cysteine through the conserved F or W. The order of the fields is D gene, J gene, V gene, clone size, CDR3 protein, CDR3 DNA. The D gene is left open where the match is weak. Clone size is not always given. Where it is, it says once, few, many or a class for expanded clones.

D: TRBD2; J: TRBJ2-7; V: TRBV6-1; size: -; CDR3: CASTERAGSGSYEQYF; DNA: TGTGCCAGCACCGAAAGAGCCGGTAGCGGGAGTTACGAGCAGTACTTC
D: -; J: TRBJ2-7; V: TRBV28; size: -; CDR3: CASSLLLGTTSYEQYF; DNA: TGTGCCAGCAGTCTATTACTCGGGACAACATCCTACGAGCAGTACTTC
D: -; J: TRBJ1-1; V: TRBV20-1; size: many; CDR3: CSARPSGRAPEAFF; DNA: TGCAGTGCTAGACCCTCGGGCAGGGCCCCTGAAGCTTTCTTT
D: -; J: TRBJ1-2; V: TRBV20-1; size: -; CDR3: CSAQEVNYGYTF; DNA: TGCAGTGCGCAGGAAGTTAACTATGGCTACACCTTC
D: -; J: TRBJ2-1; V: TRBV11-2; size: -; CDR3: CTSSLKTEAYNEQFF; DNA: TGTACCAGCAGCTTAAAGACAGAAGCCTACAATGAGCAGTTCTTC
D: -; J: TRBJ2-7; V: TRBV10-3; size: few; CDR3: CAISESSLGEQYF; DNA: TGTGCCATCAGTGAGTCAAGTTTAGGCGAGCAGTACTTC
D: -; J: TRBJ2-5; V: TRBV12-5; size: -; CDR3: CASGLGAGSETQYF; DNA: TGTGCTAGTGGTTTAGGTGCAGGGAGTGAGACCCAGTACTTC
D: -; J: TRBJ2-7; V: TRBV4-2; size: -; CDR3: CASSQGSGTYEQYF; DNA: TGTGCCAGCAGCCAAGGGTCGGGGACCTACGAGCAGTACTTC
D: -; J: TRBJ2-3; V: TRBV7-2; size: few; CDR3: CASIKGTDTQYF; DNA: TGTGCCAGCATCAAAGGGACAGATACGCAGTATTTT
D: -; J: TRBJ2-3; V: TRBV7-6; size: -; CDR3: CASSSSIWGNTDTQYF; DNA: TGTGCCAGCAGCTCTTCTATATGGGGGAATACAGATACGCAGTATTTT
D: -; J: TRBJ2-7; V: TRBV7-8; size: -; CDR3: CASSPTGYSYEQYF; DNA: TGTGCCAGCAGCCCCACAGGTTACTCCTACGAGCAGTACTTC
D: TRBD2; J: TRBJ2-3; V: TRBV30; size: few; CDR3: CAWGGLAGDTQYF; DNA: TGTGCCTGGGGGGGATTAGCGGGAGATACGCAGTATTTT
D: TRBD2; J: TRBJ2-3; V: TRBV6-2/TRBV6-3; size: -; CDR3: CASSYWASGLRASTDTQYF; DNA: TGTGCCAGCAGTTATTGGGCTAGCGGCCTTAGGGCTAGCACAGATACGCAGTATTTT
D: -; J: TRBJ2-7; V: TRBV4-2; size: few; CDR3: CASSQETGAWSGEQYF; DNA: TGTGCCAGCAGCCAAGAAACGGGAGCCTGGTCTGGCGAGCAGTACTTC
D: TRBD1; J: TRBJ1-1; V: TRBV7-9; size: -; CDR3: CASSSTHRGGTEAFF; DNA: TGTGCCAGCAGCTCCACGCACAGGGGGGGCACTGAAGCTTTCTTT
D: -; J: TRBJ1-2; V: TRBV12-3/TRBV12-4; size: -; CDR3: CASSSRRGASEGYTF; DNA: TGTGCCAGCAGTTCTCGTAGGGGGGCTTCTGAGGGCTACACCTTC
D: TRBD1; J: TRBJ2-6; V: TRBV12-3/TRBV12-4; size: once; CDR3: CASRWTGSSGANVLTF; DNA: TGTGCCAGCAGGTGGACAGGGAGCTCTGGGGCCAACGTCCTGACTTTC
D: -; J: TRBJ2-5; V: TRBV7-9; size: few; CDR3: CASSFERRGETQYF; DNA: TGTGCCAGCAGCTTTGAAAGGCGTGGGGAGACCCAGTACTTC
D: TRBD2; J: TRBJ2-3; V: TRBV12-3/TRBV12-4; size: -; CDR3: CASSLRRGEPTDTQYF; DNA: TGTGCCAGCAGTTTGCGGCGGGGGGAACCCACAGATACGCAGTATTTT
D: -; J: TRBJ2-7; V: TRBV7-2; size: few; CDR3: CASSLAFDGAYEQYF; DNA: TGTGCCAGCAGCTTAGCTTTCGACGGGGCCTACGAGCAGTACTTC
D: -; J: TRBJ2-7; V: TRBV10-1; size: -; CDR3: CASSDIWGADTYEQYF; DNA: TGCGCCAGCAGTGATATTTGGGGAGCGGATACCTACGAGCAGTACTTC
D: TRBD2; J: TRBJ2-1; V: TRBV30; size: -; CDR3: CAWSKERERYNEQFF; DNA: TGTGCCTGGAGTAAGGAGCGGGAGAGGTACAATGAGCAGTTCTTC
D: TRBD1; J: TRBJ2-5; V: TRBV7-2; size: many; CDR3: CASSSNRGQETQYF; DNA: TGTGCCAGCAGCTCCAACAGGGGGCAAGAGACCCAGTACTTC
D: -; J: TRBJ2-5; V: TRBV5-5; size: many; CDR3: CASSIAPSKGQETQYF; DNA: TGTGCCAGCAGCATAGCGCCTAGCAAGGGCCAAGAGACCCAGTACTTC
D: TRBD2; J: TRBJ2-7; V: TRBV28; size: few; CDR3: CASSLVAGGYYEQYF; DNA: TGTGCCAGCAGTTTAGTGGCGGGAGGGTACTACGAGCAGTACTTC
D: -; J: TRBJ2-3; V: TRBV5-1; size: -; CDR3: CASRGASDTQYF; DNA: TGCGCCAGCAGAGGAGCTTCAGATACGCAGTATTTT
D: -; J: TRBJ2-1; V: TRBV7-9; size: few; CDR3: CASSSSLGASLYEQFF; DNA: TGTGCCAGCAGCTCGTCTCTGGGCGCCTCTTTATATGAGCAGTTCTTC
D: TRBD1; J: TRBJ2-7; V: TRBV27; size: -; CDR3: CASRRQGPPGLSYEQYF; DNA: TGTGCCAGCAGAAGACAGGGGCCACCGGGACTTTCCTACGAGCAGTACTTC
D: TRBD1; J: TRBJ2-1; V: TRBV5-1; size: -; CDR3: CASSLVDRGLEQFF; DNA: TGCGCCAGCAGCTTGGTGGACAGGGGGTTGGAGCAGTTCTTC
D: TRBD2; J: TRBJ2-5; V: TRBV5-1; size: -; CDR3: CASSPRAGGPETQYF; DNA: TGCGCCAGCAGCCCTCGAGCGGGGGGGCCGGAGACCCAGTACTTC
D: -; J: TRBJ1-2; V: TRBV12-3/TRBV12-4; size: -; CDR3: CASSSARLDSRYGYTF; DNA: TGTGCCAGCAGTTCCGCACGGTTGGACAGCCGCTATGGCTACACCTTC
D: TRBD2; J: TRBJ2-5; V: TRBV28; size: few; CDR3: CASSFWRELAGGRPQETQYF; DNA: TGTGCCAGCAGTTTTTGGCGGGAGCTAGCGGGGGGTCGACCACAAGAGACCCAGTACTTC